This is a list of T cell receptor beta chains from one sample in a study of T and B cells in COVID-19 patients. MiXCR, run by TCRdb on the multiplex PCR reads, gives a single entry per CDR3 protein. This table holds 1,500 to 2,000 distinct CDR3 sequences, about 21% found once. Sample: blood. The source is a human donor with active COVID-19. CDR3s include the opening cysteine and the closing phenylalanine or tryptophan. A D gene is named only where the DNA matches it firmly. Clone size, where shown, is once, few, many, or a class for clones that have expanded.

J: TRBJ2-1
size: -
V: TRBV20-1
length: 13
D: -
CDR3: CSSRSSLYNEQFF
DNA: TGCAGTTCGAGGTCCTCTCTCTACAATGAGCAGTTCTTC

J: TRBJ2-1
size: once
V: TRBV6-6
length: 12
D: TRBD2
CDR3: CASSLGGDEQFF
DNA: TGTGCCAGCAGCTTGGGGGGGGATGAGCAGTTCTTC

J: TRBJ2-3
size: once
V: TRBV5-6
length: 16
D: -
CDR3: CASRPGRAASTDTQYF
DNA: TGTGCCAGCAGACCCGGTAGGGCAGCTAGCACAGATACGCAGTATTTT

J: TRBJ2-1
size: medium-sized
V: TRBV24-1
length: 14
D: -
CDR3: CATSQGGAYNEQFF
DNA: TGTGCCACCAGCCAGGGGGGAGCCTACAATGAGCAGTTCTTC